The 13 T cell receptor beta chains listed next were all sequenced from one sample in a study of blood T cells in healthy people across ages. The use of a sample-barcoded 5' primer and a J-beta primer mix characterized a second PCR of roughly 6 to 11 cycles. TCRdb called the 5' RACE reads again in MiXCR, with one record for every CDR3 protein. Of hundreds of thousands of distinct CDR3 sequences in the sample, 32% are singletons; the top ten hold approximately 15%. The sequencing input was blood. Source of these receptors: a woman of 80 years or more in good health.

To note about this clonotype: A read error may be the cause here, since a much bigger clone is one base away. The CDR3 nucleotides read TGTGCCAGCAGTCTTCAGCCGCCCTCCTACAATGAGCAGTACTTC. This translates into CASSLQPPSYNEQYF. The chain has TRBV28 and TRBJ2-1; D gene ambiguous. With the DNA end fitting TRBJ2-7 better, the J assignment may be wrong. Germline loops: CDR1 MDHEN, CDR2 SYDVKM. The CDR3 is made up of 15 amino acids.

This clonotype was picked up many times. This sequence joins TRBV7-9 and TRBJ2-5; weak D call: TRBD2 (5 bases). The V gene lost 5 bases and the J gene lost 2 bases, with 15 bases spanning the gap. The length of the CDR3 is 15 residues. Germline lookup yields CDR1 SEHNR and CDR2 FQNEAQ (reference sequence). CDR3 DNA sequence: TGTGCCAGCAGCCCCCGAGTGGGGAGTCAAGAGACCCAGTACTTC. Its protein is CASSPRVGSQETQYF.

This chain connects TRBV2 to TRBJ2-7; D may be TRBD1 (6 bases). This CDR3 region has 15 residues. Germline loops: CDR1 SNHLY, CDR2 FYNNEI. Trimming cost V 6 bases and J 0 bases, with 15 bases left between them. The CDR3 sequence is CASRADRRLSYEQYF. For the CDR3, the DNA is TGTGCCAGCAGGGCCGACAGGAGACTCTCCTACGAGCAGTACTTC.

This clonotype appeared many times. V usage is TRBV5-1 and J usage is TRBJ2-5; 8 bases align to TRBD1. This CDR3 region has 15 residues. V shed 3 bases, J shed 1 base, and the junction held 5 bases outside the gene matches. CDR1 is SGHRS and CDR2 is YFSETQ in the germline V gene. The CDR3 DNA follows: TGCGCCAGCAGCTCGGAGACAGGGGCCCAAGAGACCCAGTACTTC. It translates to CASSSETGAQETQYF. The whole variable domain, remainder taken from reference TRBV5-1 and TRBJ2-5, is KAGVTQTPRYLIKTRGQQVTLSCSPISGHRSVSWYQQTPGQGLQFLFEYFSETQRNKGNFPGRFSGRQFSNSRSEMNVSTLELGDSALYLCASSSETGAQETQYFGPGTRLLVL.

This clonotype was found a few times. The junction departs from germline at one end; a sequencing error may be responsible. This chain connects TRBV4-1 to TRBJ1-1, with a possible D match to TRBD1 (5 bases). Germline CDR1 is MGHRA and CDR2 is YSYEKL. The CDR3 loop spans 14 amino acids. CDR3 coding DNA: TGTGCCAGCAGCCAAGCCGTGGGGGAAACTGAAGCTTTCTTT. Its protein is CASSQAVGETEAFF.

The rearrangement links TRBV5-1 to TRBJ2-4; D perhaps matches TRBD1 (6 bases). The germline V gene has CDR1 SGHRS and CDR2 YFSETQ. Trimming removed 3 bases from V and 1 base from J, with 11 bases in between. The CDR3 runs 15 residues. CDR3 in amino acids: CASSYQQGAKNIQYF. The CDR3 DNA follows: TGCGCCAGCAGCTACCAACAGGGCGCCAAAAACATTCAGTACTTC.

The chain combines TRBV6-5 with TRBJ2-5; 7 bases are a match to TRBD1. Near its end, the DNA agrees better with TRBJ2-7, so the J call may be wrong. This CDR3 has 13 residues. In germline, CDR1 is MNHEY, CDR2 SVGAGI. Here the CDR3 DNA reads TGTGCCAGCAGTTACGGCAGGGGGAACGAGCAGTACTTC. Its protein is CASSYGRGNEQYF.

There are many counts of this clonotype. This chain connects TRBV20-1 to TRBJ2-1; D may be TRBD2 (7 bases). The CDR3 contains 19 residues. Germline lookup yields CDR1 DFQATT and CDR2 SNEGSKA (reference sequence). Trimming cost V 5 bases and J 5 bases, with 31 bases left between them. Here the CDR3 reads CSAPGLGGGAGGANNEQFF. The CDR3 region has the DNA TGCAGTGCTCCCGGTTTAGGAGGGGGGGCCGGAGGAGCGAACAATGAGCAGTTCTTC.

For this clonotype: With a much larger clone just one base away, this may be a read error. The V and J genes are TRBV9 and TRBJ1-2; TRBD1 is a possible D gene (5 bases). Germline V gene lookup returns CDR1 SGDLS and CDR2 YYNGEE. Between the trimmed V and J ends, which lost 0 bases and 6 bases, there was a span of 12 bases. This CDR3 contains 14 residues. The CDR3 reads CASSVGGASHGYTF. In DNA form, the CDR3 reads TGTGCCAGCAGCGTAGGGGGCGCATCCCATGGCTACACCTTC.

This clonotype was detected ten times or more. J is TRBJ2-1 and V is TRBV29-1, with D tentatively TRBD1 (8 bases). V was clipped by 4 bases and J by 6 bases, with 16 bases between them. The CDR3 is made up of 14 amino acids. Germline V gives CDR1 SQVTM, CDR2 ANQGSEA. The CDR3 reads CSVARQGRGNEQFF. The CDR3 DNA follows: TGCAGCGTTGCCAGACAGGGGAGGGGCAATGAGCAGTTCTTC.

The V gene is TRBV6-1, the J gene TRBJ1-4; 12 nucleotides align to TRBD1. V was pared by 10 bases and J by 8 bases, with 8 bases of the junction left unmatched. The CDR3 runs to 14 residues. Germline values: CDR1 MNHNS, CDR2 SASEGT. CDR3 coding DNA: TGTGCCACCGGGACAGGGGGCGCGGGGGAAAAACTGTTTTTT. As protein: CATGTGGAGEKLFF.

V usage is TRBV20-1 and J usage is TRBJ2-2, with 8 bases matching TRBD2. J gave up 1 base and V 1 base, and 2 bases lay outside the gene matches. This CDR3 comprises 15 residues. From germline, CDR1 is DFQATT and CDR2 SNEGSKA (reference sequence). The chain's CDR3 is CSARVSGRNTGELFF. Written as DNA, the CDR3 is TGCAGTGCTAGAGTCAGCGGGAGGAACACCGGGGAGCTGTTTTTT.

This clonotype showed up just a few times. The rearrangement uses TRBV18 and TRBJ2-3; TRBD2 aligns across 8 bases. V shed 3 bases and J 4 bases; nucleotides not matched to a gene: 9. Germline V gene lookup returns CDR1 KGHSH and CDR2 LQKENI. The CDR3 sequence is 16 residues long. CDR3 bases: TGTGCCAGCTCACCTCGCGGGGGGCGGGCGCCAGATACGCAGTATTTT. Translating gives CASSPRGGRAPDTQYF.